The clone carrying this TCR beta chain was seen a single time. Its antigen is still unknown. The authors kept the mixed lymphocyte reaction cells in coculture at 37°C for 6 days. With 10 bases removed from V and 6 bases from J, the gap between germline ends came to 21 bases. Germline V gives CDR1 LNHDA, CDR2 SQIVND (reference sequence). CDR3 size: 14 residues. This entry is derived from a study of siplizumab effects on memory and regulatory T cells. Whole-study findings and limits: The authors mapped only a minor fraction of alloreactive clones to unstimulated subsets.

Produced via immunoSEQ multiplex PCR; TCRdb's table is partial and in-frame only. The table includes about 4,500 clones, just under 50% detected once. This receptor was obtained from a human donor in good health; the cells came from an allogeneic mixed lymphocyte reaction. Some clones in this sample may be carry-over from other donors' samples. The sequenced material came from CFSE-low (dividing) CD4+ T cells sorted from an allogeneic mixed lymphocyte reaction. The chain employs TRBV19 and TRBJ1-1; D may be TRBD1 (5 bases). The CDR3 here is CATLSFSPGAEAFF. The DNA of the CDR3 is TGTGCCACCCTCTCCTTCTCGCCGGGGGCTGAAGCTTTCTTT.